The rows below give T cell receptor beta chains drawn from one sample of a study of cytomegalovirus exposure and HLA in healthy donors. The protocol was immunoSEQ multiplex PCR, while the TCRdb copy is restricted to in-frame clones and leaves out a portion. The sample yields about 120,000 clones, over 60% seen once. The material sequenced was PBMCs. The receptor set was obtained from a man younger than 35 in good health and CMV-seropositive. Both conserved end residues are part of each CDR3. Each record gives: clone size, J gene, D gene, V gene, CDR3 protein, CDR3 DNA. A D gene is named only where the DNA matches it firmly. The size entry is marked missing in some rows and otherwise reads once, few, many or a size class.

abundance: NA
j_gene: TRBJ1-1
d_gene: NA
v_gene: TRBV28
CDR3aa: CASSLKRTEAFF
CDR3nt: TGTGCCAGCAGTTTAAAGAGGACTGAAGCTTTCTTT

abundance: NA
j_gene: TRBJ2-7
d_gene: TRBD1
v_gene: TRBV5-4
CDR3aa: CASSTLDRPSYEQYF
CDR3nt: TGTGCCAGCAGCACCTTGGACAGGCCCTCCTACGAGCAGTACTTC

abundance: NA
j_gene: TRBJ2-3
d_gene: TRBD1
v_gene: TRBV5-1
CDR3aa: CASSDGQAFTDTQYF
CDR3nt: TGCGCCAGCAGCGACGGACAGGCTTTCACAGATACGCAGTATTTT

abundance: NA
j_gene: TRBJ1-1
d_gene: NA
v_gene: TRBV27
CDR3aa: CASSRDGGFMNTEAFF
CDR3nt: TGTGCCAGCAGCCGGGACGGGGGGTTCATGAACACTGAAGCTTTCTTT

abundance: few
j_gene: TRBJ2-1
d_gene: TRBD1
v_gene: TRBV15
CDR3aa: CATSRDLAGQVYNEQFF
CDR3nt: TGTGCCACCAGCAGAGATTTAGCAGGACAGGTCTACAATGAGCAGTTCTTC

abundance: NA
j_gene: TRBJ2-3
d_gene: TRBD2
v_gene: TRBV2
CDR3aa: CASSVGLAGVTDTQYF
CDR3nt: TGTGCCAGCAGTGTAGGGCTAGCGGGAGTCACAGATACGCAGTATTTT

abundance: once
j_gene: TRBJ2-1
d_gene: TRBD2
v_gene: TRBV9
CDR3aa: CASSVGRTSGISDNEQFF
CDR3nt: TGTGCCAGCAGCGTAGGGAGGACTAGCGGGATTTCGGACAATGAGCAGTTCTTC

abundance: NA
j_gene: TRBJ2-7
d_gene: TRBD2
v_gene: TRBV11-2
CDR3aa: CASSLDSGGSAGEQYF
CDR3nt: TGTGCCAGCAGCTTAGATTCGGGCGGGAGTGCGGGTGAGCAGTACTTC

abundance: NA
j_gene: TRBJ2-4
d_gene: TRBD2
v_gene: TRBV29-1
CDR3aa: CSVGAELAGVVAKNIQYF
CDR3nt: TGCAGCGTTGGAGCGGAACTAGCGGGGGTAGTAGCCAAAAACATTCAGTACTTC

abundance: NA
j_gene: TRBJ2-5
d_gene: NA
v_gene: TRBV5-6
CDR3aa: CASSYGVKETQYF
CDR3nt: TGTGCCAGCAGCTACGGGGTTAAAGAGACCCAGTACTTC

abundance: NA
j_gene: TRBJ2-2
d_gene: TRBD2
v_gene: TRBV6-1
CDR3aa: CASNLRGLNTGELFF
CDR3nt: TGTGCCAGCAACCTTAGGGGACTAAACACCGGGGAGCTGTTTTTT

abundance: NA
j_gene: TRBJ2-7
d_gene: TRBD2
v_gene: TRBV5-1
CDR3aa: CASSPVAAGGYEQYF
CDR3nt: TGCGCCAGCAGCCCTGTAGCGGCGGGAGGGTACGAGCAGTACTTC

abundance: NA
j_gene: TRBJ1-2
d_gene: TRBD1
v_gene: TRBV5-1
CDR3aa: CASSLAGQVEGYTF
CDR3nt: TGCGCCAGCAGCTTGGCGGGACAGGTAGAGGGCTACACCTTC

abundance: NA
j_gene: TRBJ2-7
d_gene: NA
v_gene: TRBV5-1
CDR3aa: CASSLTPIDRSRAEQYF
CDR3nt: TGCGCCAGCAGCTTGACTCCGATTGACAGGTCCCGGGCGGAGCAGTACTTC

abundance: NA
j_gene: TRBJ1-2
d_gene: NA
v_gene: TRBV27
CDR3aa: CATSRGGNYGYTF
CDR3nt: TGTGCCACTTCTAGGGGGGGGAACTATGGCTACACCTTC

abundance: NA
j_gene: TRBJ1-2
d_gene: NA
v_gene: TRBV25-1
CDR3aa: CASSDFSGADGYTF
CDR3nt: TGTGCCAGCAGTGATTTTAGTGGGGCGGACGGCTACACCTTC

abundance: NA
j_gene: TRBJ1-4
d_gene: TRBD1
v_gene: TRBV14
CDR3aa: CASSQGGTGLEKLFF
CDR3nt: TGTGCCAGCAGCCAAGGCGGGACAGGGCTCGAAAAACTGTTTTTT

abundance: NA
j_gene: TRBJ2-7
d_gene: TRBD1
v_gene: TRBV6-5
CDR3aa: CASSLVHRGREQYF
CDR3nt: TGTGCCAGCAGTCTCGTCCACAGGGGACGGGAGCAGTACTTC

abundance: NA
j_gene: TRBJ1-4
d_gene: NA
v_gene: TRBV7-9
CDR3aa: CASSLMIDIGNEKLFF
CDR3nt: TGTGCCAGCAGCTTAATGATCGACATCGGAAATGAAAAACTGTTTTTT

abundance: NA
j_gene: TRBJ2-7
d_gene: NA
v_gene: TRBV18
CDR3aa: CASSPGAFVSYEQYF
CDR3nt: TGTGCCAGCTCACCAGGGGCGTTTGTCTCCTACGAGCAGTACTTC

abundance: NA
j_gene: TRBJ1-3
d_gene: NA
v_gene: TRBV9
CDR3aa: CASSVGANTIYF
CDR3nt: TGTGCCAGCAGCGTAGGGGCGAACACCATATATTTT

abundance: NA
j_gene: TRBJ2-1
d_gene: NA
v_gene: TRBV19
CDR3aa: CASSIDPRRAYNEQFF
CDR3nt: TGTGCCAGTAGTATAGACCCACGGCGGGCCTACAATGAGCAGTTCTTC

abundance: NA
j_gene: TRBJ2-1
d_gene: NA
v_gene: TRBV9
CDR3aa: CASSVVLAAINEQFF
CDR3nt: TGTGCCAGCAGCGTAGTGTTAGCGGCTATAAATGAGCAGTTCTTC

abundance: once
j_gene: TRBJ1-5
d_gene: TRBD1
v_gene: TRBV7-8
CDR3aa: CASSPRGTGGSQPQHF
CDR3nt: TGTGCCAGCAGCCCCCGAGGGACAGGGGGTAGTCAGCCCCAGCATTTT

abundance: NA
j_gene: TRBJ1-5
d_gene: TRBD1
v_gene: TRBV30
CDR3aa: CAWDRGQDQPQHF
CDR3nt: TGTGCCTGGGACAGGGGGCAGGATCAGCCCCAGCATTTT

abundance: NA
j_gene: TRBJ1-2
d_gene: TRBD1
v_gene: TRBV9
CDR3aa: CASSPTTGISIYGYTF
CDR3nt: TGTGCCAGCAGCCCTACGACAGGGATCTCTATCTATGGCTACACCTTC

abundance: NA
j_gene: TRBJ2-7
d_gene: TRBD2
v_gene: TRBV30
CDR3aa: CAWSGGRAYEQYF
CDR3nt: TGTGCCTGGAGTGGAGGGAGGGCCTACGAGCAGTACTTC

abundance: NA
j_gene: TRBJ2-3
d_gene: NA
v_gene: TRBV5-5
CDR3aa: CASSLDYRTDTQYF
CDR3nt: TGTGCCAGCAGCTTGGACTACCGCACAGATACGCAGTATTTT

abundance: NA
j_gene: TRBJ2-1
d_gene: NA
v_gene: TRBV19
CDR3aa: CASSTGNEQFF
CDR3nt: TGTGCCAGTAGCACGGGGAATGAGCAGTTCTTC

abundance: NA
j_gene: TRBJ2-2
d_gene: NA
v_gene: TRBV7-2
CDR3aa: CASSSGRYRAPGELFF
CDR3nt: TGTGCCAGCAGTTCCGGGCGCTACAGGGCTCCCGGGGAGCTGTTTTTT

abundance: NA
j_gene: TRBJ1-1
d_gene: NA
v_gene: TRBV6-6
CDR3aa: CASSYSGQSQEAFF
CDR3nt: TGTGCCAGCAGTTACTCCGGACAGTCACAAGAAGCTTTCTTT

abundance: NA
j_gene: TRBJ1-5
d_gene: NA
v_gene: TRBV30
CDR3aa: CAWSVRFTGLYSNQPQHF
CDR3nt: TGTGCCTGGAGTGTACGATTCACAGGGCTTTACAGCAATCAGCCCCAGCATTTT

abundance: NA
j_gene: TRBJ2-5
d_gene: NA
v_gene: TRBV20-1
CDR3aa: CSALSETQYF
CDR3nt: TGCAGTGCCCTCTCGGAGACCCAGTACTTC

abundance: NA
j_gene: TRBJ1-3
d_gene: NA
v_gene: TRBV7-8
CDR3aa: CASSPIQDHSGNTIYF
CDR3nt: TGTGCCAGCAGCCCAATACAGGACCACTCTGGAAACACCATATATTTT

abundance: NA
j_gene: TRBJ2-7
d_gene: NA
v_gene: TRBV7-2
CDR3aa: CASSLESGKYYEQYF
CDR3nt: TGTGCCAGCAGCTTAGAGTCAGGGAAATACTACGAGCAGTACTTC

abundance: few
j_gene: TRBJ1-1
d_gene: TRBD1
v_gene: TRBV28
CDR3aa: CASSSGGTEAFF
CDR3nt: TGTGCCAGCAGTTCAGGGGGGACTGAAGCTTTCTTT

abundance: few
j_gene: TRBJ2-7
d_gene: TRBD1
v_gene: TRBV7-9
CDR3aa: CASSLAARGFNEQYF
CDR3nt: TGTGCCAGCAGCTTAGCGGCCAGGGGGTTCAACGAGCAGTACTTC

abundance: NA
j_gene: TRBJ2-5
d_gene: TRBD1
v_gene: TRBV19
CDR3aa: CASNPGQGPQTQYF
CDR3nt: TGTGCCAGTAACCCGGGACAGGGCCCTCAGACCCAGTACTTC

abundance: NA
j_gene: TRBJ1-1
d_gene: NA
v_gene: TRBV7-9
CDR3aa: CASSLGGGLEAFF
CDR3nt: TGTGCCAGCAGCTTAGGGGGGGGACTTGAAGCTTTCTTT

abundance: NA
j_gene: TRBJ1-2
d_gene: NA
v_gene: TRBV19
CDR3aa: CASSIPLRAPNGYTF
CDR3nt: TGTGCCAGTAGTATTCCACTCAGGGCTCCTAATGGCTACACCTTC

abundance: NA
j_gene: TRBJ2-5
d_gene: NA
v_gene: TRBV5-1
CDR3aa: CASSHKADPFEGTQYF
CDR3nt: TGCGCCAGCAGCCACAAGGCAGATCCATTTGAGGGGACCCAGTACTTC

abundance: NA
j_gene: TRBJ2-3
d_gene: NA
v_gene: TRBV9
CDR3aa: CASSDSGVRADTQYF
CDR3nt: TGTGCCAGCAGTGATAGCGGTGTTCGGGCAGATACGCAGTATTTT

abundance: few
j_gene: TRBJ1-1
d_gene: NA
v_gene: TRBV25-1
CDR3aa: CASSSKAGTNMNTEAFF
CDR3nt: TGTGCCAGCAGCTCCAAGGCCGGGACAAACATGAACACTGAAGCTTTCTTT

abundance: NA
j_gene: TRBJ1-1
d_gene: NA
v_gene: TRBV5-1
CDR3aa: CASSFDRFMAFF
CDR3nt: TGCGCCAGCAGTTTTGACAGGTTCATGGCTTTCTTT